Each of the 5 T cell receptor beta chains below was sequenced from the same sample in a study of beta chain features in type 1 diabetes. Findings of the study overall: Type 1 diabetes patients had TCRB CDR3s that were shorter (moderately but significantly so) in all four CD4+ subsets.

The whole isolated RNA underwent reverse transcription, so sequencing captured expressed TCRB transcripts. Sequenced by immunoSEQ multiplex PCR; TCRdb stores in-frame clones only, minus some. The top ten hold over 0.5% of the sample, which has 150,000 or so clones, about 9% seen once. The antigens for these receptors are not known. What was sequenced was central memory CD4+ T cells from blood. Receptors originate from a woman in her late teens or twenties with type 1 diabetes.

The chain recombines TRBV13 with TRBJ2-5, with D possibly matching TRBD1 (5 bases). V was shortened by 3 bases and J by 4 bases, with 12 bases between the two germline ends. Germline values: CDR1 PRHDT, CDR2 FYEKMQ (reference sequence). This CDR3 has 14 residues. CDR3 coding DNA: TGTGCCAGCAGCTTGGTGTGGGGCGGAGAGACCCAGTACTTC. Translating gives CASSLVWGGETQYF.

The chain is built from TRBV7-9 and TRBJ1-2, with D perhaps matching TRBD1 (5 bases). The length of the CDR3 is 14 residues. Trimming stripped 2 bases from V and 7 bases from J, with 14 bases between. Germline loops: CDR1 SEHNR, CDR2 FQNEAQ (reference sequence). CDR3 sequence reads: CASSLSAGKAGYTF. The CDR3 DNA follows: TGTGCCAGCAGCTTATCGGCAGGGAAGGCTGGCTACACCTTC.

V usage is TRBV12-5 and J usage is TRBJ1-2; the D is unclear. The germline V gene has CDR1 LGHNT and CDR2 FRNRAP. Trimming cost V 0 bases and J 3 bases, with 11 bases left between them. The CDR3 is made up of 15 amino acids. The CDR3 DNA sequence: TGTGCTAGTGGTTTGGTAACCGGGGTGCACTATGGCTACACCTTC. Its translation: CASGLVTGVHYGYTF.

This chain connects TRBV7-2 to TRBJ2-4; a possible D gene is TRBD2 (5 bases). The CDR3 is 15 residues long. CDR1 is SGHTA, CDR2 FQGNSA, per germline. V gave up 5 bases and J gave up 0 bases, with 11 bases separating them. The chain's CDR3 is CASSPRGVAKNIQYF. CDR3 sequence (DNA): TGTGCCAGCAGCCCCCGGGGAGTAGCCAAAAACATTCAGTACTTC.

J is TRBJ1-1 and V is TRBV28, with TRBD1 matching 8 bases. J was trimmed by 7 bases and V by 6 bases; bases with no gene match: 7. The CDR3 runs 13 residues. Germline loops: CDR1 MDHEN, CDR2 SYDVKM. The CDR3 region is CASSLGTGGEAFF. Here the CDR3 DNA reads TGTGCCAGCAGCTTAGGGACAGGTGGTGAAGCTTTCTTT.